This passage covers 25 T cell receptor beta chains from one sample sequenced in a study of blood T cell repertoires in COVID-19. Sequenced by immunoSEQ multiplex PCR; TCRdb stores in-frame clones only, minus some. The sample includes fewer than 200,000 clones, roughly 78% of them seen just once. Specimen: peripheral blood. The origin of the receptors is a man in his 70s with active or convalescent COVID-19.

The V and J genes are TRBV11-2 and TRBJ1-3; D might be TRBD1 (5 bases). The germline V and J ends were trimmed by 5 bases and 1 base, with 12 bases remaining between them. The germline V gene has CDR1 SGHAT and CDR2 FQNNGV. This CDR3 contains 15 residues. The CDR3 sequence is CASSRNQGSGNTIYF. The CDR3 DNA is TGTGCCAGCAGCCGGAATCAGGGTTCTGGAAACACCATATATTTT.

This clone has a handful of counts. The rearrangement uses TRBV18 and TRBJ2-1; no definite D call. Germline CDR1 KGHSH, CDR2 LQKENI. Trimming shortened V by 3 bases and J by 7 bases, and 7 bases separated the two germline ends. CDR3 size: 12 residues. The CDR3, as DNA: TGTGCCAGCTCACCTGGAGCAAATGAGCAGTTCTTC. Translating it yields CASSPGANEQFF.

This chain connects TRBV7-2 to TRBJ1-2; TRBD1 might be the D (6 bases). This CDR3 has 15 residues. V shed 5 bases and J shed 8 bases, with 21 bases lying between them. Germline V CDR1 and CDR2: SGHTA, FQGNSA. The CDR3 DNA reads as TGTGCCAGCAGCACCGGGTTGACAGGACGGCGGGGCTACACCTTC. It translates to CASSTGLTGRRGYTF.

The CDR3 sequence: CASSSPSSNTEAFF. The DNA for the CDR3 is TGTGCCAGCAGTTCCCCTTCTTCGAACACTGAAGCTTTCTTT. The chain carries TRBV27 and TRBJ1-1; D gene ambiguous. This CDR3 comprises 14 residues. V gave up 4 bases and J gave up 1 base, with 10 bases separating them. In germline, CDR1 is MNHEY, CDR2 SMNVEV (reference sequence).

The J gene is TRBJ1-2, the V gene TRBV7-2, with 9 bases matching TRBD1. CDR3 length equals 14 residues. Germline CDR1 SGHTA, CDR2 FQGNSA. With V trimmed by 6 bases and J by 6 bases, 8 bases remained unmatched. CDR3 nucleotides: TGTGCCAGCAGGTATACAGGGGGCATGAATGGCTACACCTTC. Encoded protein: CASRYTGGMNGYTF.

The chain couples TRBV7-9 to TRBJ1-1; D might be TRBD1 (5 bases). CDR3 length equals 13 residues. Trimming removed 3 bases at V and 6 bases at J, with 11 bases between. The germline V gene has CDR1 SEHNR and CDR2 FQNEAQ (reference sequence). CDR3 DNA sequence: TGTGCCAGCAGCTTTCAGGGAGGCGCTGAAGCTTTCTTT. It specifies CASSFQGGAEAFF.

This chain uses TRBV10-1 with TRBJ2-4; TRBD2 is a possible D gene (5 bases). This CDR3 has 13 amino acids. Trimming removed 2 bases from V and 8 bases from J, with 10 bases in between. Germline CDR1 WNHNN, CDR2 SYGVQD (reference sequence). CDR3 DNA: TGCGCCAGCAGTGAGCAGAGAGCGGACATTCAGTACTTC. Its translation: CASSEQRADIQYF.

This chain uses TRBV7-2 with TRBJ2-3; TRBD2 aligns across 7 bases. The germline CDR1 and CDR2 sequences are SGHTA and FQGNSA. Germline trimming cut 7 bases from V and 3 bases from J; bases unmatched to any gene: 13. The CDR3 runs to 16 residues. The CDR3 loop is CASTGLGASRTDTQYF. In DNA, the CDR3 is TGTGCCAGCACCGGACTAGGCGCCAGTAGGACAGATACGCAGTATTTT.

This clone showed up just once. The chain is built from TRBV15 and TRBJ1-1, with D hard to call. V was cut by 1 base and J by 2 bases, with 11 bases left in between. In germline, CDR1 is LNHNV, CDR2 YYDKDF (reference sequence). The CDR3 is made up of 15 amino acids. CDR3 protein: CATSRVQAGNTEAFF. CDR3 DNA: TGTGCCACCAGCAGAGTCCAGGCAGGCAACACTGAAGCTTTCTTT. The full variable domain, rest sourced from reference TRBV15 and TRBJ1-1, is DAMVIQNPRYQVTQFGKPVTLSCSQTLNHNVMYWYQQKSSQAPKLLFHYYDKDFNNEADTPDNFQSRRPNTSFCFLDIRSPGLGDTAMYLCATSRVQAGNTEAFFGQGTRLTVV.

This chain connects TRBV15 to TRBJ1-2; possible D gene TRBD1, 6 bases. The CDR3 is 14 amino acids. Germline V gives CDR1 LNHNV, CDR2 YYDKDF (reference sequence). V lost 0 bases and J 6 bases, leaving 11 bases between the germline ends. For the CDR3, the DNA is TGTGCCACCAGCAGAGATTACAGGGACAATGGCTACACCTTC. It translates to CATSRDYRDNGYTF.

In DNA form, the CDR3 reads TGTGCCAGCAGTTTATTATCCGGACAGGCCGGCAATCAGCCCCAGCATTTT. Encoded protein: CASSLLSGQAGNQPQHF. This rearrangement joins TRBV27 to TRBJ1-5; 7 bases are a match to TRBD1. CDR1 is MNHEY, CDR2 SMNVEV, per germline (reference sequence). This CDR3 has 17 amino acids. Trimming removed 1 base from V and 2 bases from J; junction bases left unmatched: 8.

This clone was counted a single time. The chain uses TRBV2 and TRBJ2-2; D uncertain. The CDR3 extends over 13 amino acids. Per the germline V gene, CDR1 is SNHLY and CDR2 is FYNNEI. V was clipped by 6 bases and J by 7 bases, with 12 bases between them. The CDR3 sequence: CASSINFGGELFF. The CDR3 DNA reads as TGTGCCAGCAGCATAAACTTCGGCGGGGAGCTGTTTTTT.

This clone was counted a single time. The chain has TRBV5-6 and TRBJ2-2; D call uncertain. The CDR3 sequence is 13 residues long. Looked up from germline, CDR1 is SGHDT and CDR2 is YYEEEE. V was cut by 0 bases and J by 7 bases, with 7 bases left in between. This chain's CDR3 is CASSLAHVGELFF. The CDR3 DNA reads TGTGCCAGCAGCTTGGCCCATGTCGGGGAGCTGTTTTTT.

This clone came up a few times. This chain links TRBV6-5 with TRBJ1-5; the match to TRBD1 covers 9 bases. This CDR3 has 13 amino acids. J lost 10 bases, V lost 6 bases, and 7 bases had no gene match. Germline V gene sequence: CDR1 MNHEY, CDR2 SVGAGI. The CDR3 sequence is CASRGQGEGPQHF. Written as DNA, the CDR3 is TGTGCCAGCAGGGGACAGGGCGAAGGACCCCAGCATTTT.

CDR3 bases: TGTGGCTCCGGGATCCTTAATGAAAAACTGTTTTTT. Protein sequence: CGSGILNEKLFF. The V call is TRBV6-5, the J call TRBJ1-4; D is unresolved. The length of the CDR3 is 12 residues. Germline CDR1 is MNHEY and CDR2 is SVGAGI.

DNA of the CDR3: TGCGCCAGCAGCTTGCACACCCCGAACACCGGGGAGCTGTTTTTT. The encoded protein is CASSLHTPNTGELFF. This sequence joins TRBV5-1 and TRBJ2-2; D gene uncertain. Germline lookup yields CDR1 SGHRS and CDR2 YFSETQ. V lost 1 base, J lost 0 bases, and 7 bases lay in between. This CDR3 region has 15 residues.

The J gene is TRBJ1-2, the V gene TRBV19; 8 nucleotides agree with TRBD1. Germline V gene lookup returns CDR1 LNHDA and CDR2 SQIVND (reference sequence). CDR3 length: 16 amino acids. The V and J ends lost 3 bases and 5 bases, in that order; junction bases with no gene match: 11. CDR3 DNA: TGTGCCAGTAGTATCGTTAACGCGGACAGGGTTTATGGCTACACCTTC. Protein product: CASSIVNADRVYGYTF.

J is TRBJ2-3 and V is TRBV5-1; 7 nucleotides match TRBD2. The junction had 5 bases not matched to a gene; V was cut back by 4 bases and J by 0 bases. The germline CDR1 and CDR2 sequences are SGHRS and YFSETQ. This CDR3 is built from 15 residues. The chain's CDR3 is CASSVGEGSTDTQYF. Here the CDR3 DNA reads TGCGCCAGCAGCGTGGGGGAGGGAAGCACAGATACGCAGTATTTT.

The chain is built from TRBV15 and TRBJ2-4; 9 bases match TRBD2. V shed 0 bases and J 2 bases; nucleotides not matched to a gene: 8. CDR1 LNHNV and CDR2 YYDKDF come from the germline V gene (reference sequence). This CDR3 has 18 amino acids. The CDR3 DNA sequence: TGTGCCACCAGCAGAGAATCGCGGCGGGAGGGGACCAAAAACATTCAGTACTTC. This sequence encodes CATSRESRREGTKNIQYF. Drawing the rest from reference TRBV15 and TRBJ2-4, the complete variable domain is DAMVIQNPRYQVTQFGKPVTLSCSQTLNHNVMYWYQQKSSQAPKLLFHYYDKDFNNEADTPDNFQSRRPNTSFCFLDIRSPGLGDTAMYLCATSRESRREGTKNIQYFGAGTRLSVL.

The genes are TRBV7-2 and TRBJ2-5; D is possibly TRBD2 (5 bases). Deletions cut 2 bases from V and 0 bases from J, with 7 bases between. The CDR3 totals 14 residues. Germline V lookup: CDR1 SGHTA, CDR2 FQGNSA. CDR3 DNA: TGTGCCAGCAGCTTACGGGGTTACCAAGAGACCCAGTACTTC. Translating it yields CASSLRGYQETQYF.

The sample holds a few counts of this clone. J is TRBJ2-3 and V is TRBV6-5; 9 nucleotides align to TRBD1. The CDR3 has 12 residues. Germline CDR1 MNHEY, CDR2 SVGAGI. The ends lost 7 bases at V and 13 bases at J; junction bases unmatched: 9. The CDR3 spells CASTKEGTGKYF. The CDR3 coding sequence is TGTGCCAGCACCAAAGAGGGGACAGGGAAGTATTTT.

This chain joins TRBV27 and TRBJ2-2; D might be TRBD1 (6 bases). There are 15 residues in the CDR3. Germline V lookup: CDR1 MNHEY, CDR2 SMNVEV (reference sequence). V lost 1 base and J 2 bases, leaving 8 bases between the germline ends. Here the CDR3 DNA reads TGTGCCAGCAGTTTATTACAGGGAAACACCGGGGAGCTGTTTTTT. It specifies CASSLLQGNTGELFF.

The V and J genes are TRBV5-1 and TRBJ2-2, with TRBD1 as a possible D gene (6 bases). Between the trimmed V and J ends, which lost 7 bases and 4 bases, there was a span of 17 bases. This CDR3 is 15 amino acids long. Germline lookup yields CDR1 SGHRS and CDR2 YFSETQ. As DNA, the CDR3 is TGCGCCAGCCAATCAGGGGTCGGTAGCACCGGGGAGCTGTTTTTT. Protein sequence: CASQSGVGSTGELFF.

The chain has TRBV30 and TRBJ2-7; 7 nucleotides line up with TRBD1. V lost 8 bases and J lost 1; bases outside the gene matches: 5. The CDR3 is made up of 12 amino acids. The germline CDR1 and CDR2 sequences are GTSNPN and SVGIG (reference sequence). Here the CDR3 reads CAVGQPSYEQYF. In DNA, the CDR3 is TGTGCCGTGGGACAGCCGTCCTACGAGCAGTACTTC.

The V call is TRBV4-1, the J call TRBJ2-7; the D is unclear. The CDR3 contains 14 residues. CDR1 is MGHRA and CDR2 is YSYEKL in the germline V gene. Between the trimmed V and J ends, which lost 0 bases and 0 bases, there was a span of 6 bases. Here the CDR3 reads CASSQEERSYEQYF. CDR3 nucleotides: TGCGCCAGCAGCCAAGAGGAGCGCTCCTACGAGCAGTACTTC.